This T cell receptor beta chain was recorded in a study of metastatic and nonmetastatic thyroid tumors. Study-wide context: Malignant and benign thyroid patients had repertoires compared in peripheral blood and tumor or nodule tissue.

CDR1 and CDR2 from the germline V gene are MNHEY and SMNVEV (reference sequence). This CDR3 has 15 amino acids. Trimming removed 6 bases at V and 4 bases at J, with 16 bases between. No patient received treatment before thyroid surgery. This clone has ten or more counts. TCRdb re-called the PCR reads via MiXCR. The sample holds about 53,000 clones, 20% seen once. The receptor was derived from a female donor with papillary thyroid cancer or a benign thyroid nodule (not recorded which). Some clones in this sample may be carry-over from other donors' samples. The material sequenced was blood. The rearrangement links TRBV27 to TRBJ1-5, with D uncertain. CDR3 sequence: CASSPRPGINQPQHF. As DNA, the CDR3 is TGTGCCAGCAGCCCTAGACCTGGAATTAATCAGCCCCAGCATTTT.